This T cell receptor (beta chain) originates from a study of cytomegalovirus exposure and HLA in healthy donors. Details on this clone: Its antigen is still unknown.

V lost 6 bases, J lost 7 bases, and 15 bases lay in between. Germline loops: CDR1 MNHNS, CDR2 SASEGT. CDR3 length: 14 residues. Use of 60 Vbeta and 13 Jbeta primers characterized the PCR. Only in-frame clones appear in the TCRdb table, and some are missing; sequencing was by immunoSEQ multiplex PCR. The top ten hold 4.1% of the sample, which has roughly 100,000 clones, roughly three quarters seen once. The study's findings and limits: Evidence from a later analysis indicated that most CMV-associated TCR beta chains looked HLA-restricted.

The chain combines TRBV6-1 with TRBJ1-4; a weak D match, TRBD1 (6 bases). Sequencing used PBMCs. This clonotype originated in a man aged 40-49 years in good health and CMV-seronegative. The CDR3 loop reads CASSPGDVSEKLFF. The CDR3 region has the DNA TGTGCCAGCAGCCCAGGGGACGTAAGTGAAAAACTGTTTTTT.